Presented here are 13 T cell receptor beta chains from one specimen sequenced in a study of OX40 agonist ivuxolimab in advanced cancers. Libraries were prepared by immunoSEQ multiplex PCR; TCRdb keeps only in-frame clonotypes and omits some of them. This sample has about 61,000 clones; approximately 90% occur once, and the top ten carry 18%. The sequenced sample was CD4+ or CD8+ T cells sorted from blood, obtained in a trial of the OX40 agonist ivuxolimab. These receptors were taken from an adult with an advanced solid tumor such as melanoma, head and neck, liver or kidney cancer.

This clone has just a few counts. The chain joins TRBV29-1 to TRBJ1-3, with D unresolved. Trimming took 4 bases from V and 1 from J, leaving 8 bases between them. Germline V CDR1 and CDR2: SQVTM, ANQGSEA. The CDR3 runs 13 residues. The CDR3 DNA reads TGCAGCGTTGTCGGGGAGTCTGGAAACACCATATATTTT. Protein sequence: CSVVGESGNTIYF.

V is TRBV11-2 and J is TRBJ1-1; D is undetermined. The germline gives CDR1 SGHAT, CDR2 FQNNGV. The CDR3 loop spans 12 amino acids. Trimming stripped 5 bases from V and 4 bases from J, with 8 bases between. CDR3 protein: CASSPSGTEAFF. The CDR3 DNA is TGTGCCAGCAGCCCGTCGGGCACTGAAGCTTTCTTT.

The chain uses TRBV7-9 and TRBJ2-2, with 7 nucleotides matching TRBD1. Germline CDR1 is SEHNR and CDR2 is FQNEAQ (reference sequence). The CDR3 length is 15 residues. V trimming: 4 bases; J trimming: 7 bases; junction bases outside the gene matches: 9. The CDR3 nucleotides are TGTGCCAGCAGCTCGATTACAGGGGTTAACGGGGAGCTGTTTTTT. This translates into CASSSITGVNGELFF. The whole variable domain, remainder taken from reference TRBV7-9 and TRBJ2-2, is DTGVSQNPRHKITKRGQNVTFRCDPISEHNRLYWYRQTLGQGPEFLTYFQNEAQLEKSRLLSDRFSAERPKGSFSTLEIQRTEQGDSAMYLCASSSITGVNGELFFGEGSRLTVL.

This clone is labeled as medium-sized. In DNA, the CDR3 is TGTGCCAGCTCACCACAGGCAAGCTACGAGCAGTACTTC. It encodes CASSPQASYEQYF. This chain connects TRBV18 to TRBJ2-7; D is undetermined. There are 13 residues in the CDR3. With 1 base removed from V and 3 bases from J, the gap between germline ends came to 7 bases. The germline V gene encodes CDR1 KGHSH and CDR2 LQKENI.

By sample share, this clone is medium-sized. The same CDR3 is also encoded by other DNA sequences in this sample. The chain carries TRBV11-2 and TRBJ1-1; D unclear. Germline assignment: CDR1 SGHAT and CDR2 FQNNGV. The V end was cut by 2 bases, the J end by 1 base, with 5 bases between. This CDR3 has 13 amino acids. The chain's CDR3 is CASSLWGNTEAFF. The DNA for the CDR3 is TGTGCCAGCAGCTTATGGGGGAACACTGAAGCTTTCTTT.

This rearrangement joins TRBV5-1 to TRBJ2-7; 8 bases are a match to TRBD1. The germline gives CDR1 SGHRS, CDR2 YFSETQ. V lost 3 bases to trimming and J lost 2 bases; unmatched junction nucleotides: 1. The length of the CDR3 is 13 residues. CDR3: CASSSDRAYEQYF. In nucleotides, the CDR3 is TGCGCCAGCAGCTCGGACAGGGCCTACGAGCAGTACTTC. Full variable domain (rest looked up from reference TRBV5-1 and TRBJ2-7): KAGVTQTPRYLIKTRGQQVTLSCSPISGHRSVSWYQQTPGQGLQFLFEYFSETQRNKGNFPGRFSGRQFSNSRSEMNVSTLELGDSALYLCASSSDRAYEQYFGPGTRLTVT.

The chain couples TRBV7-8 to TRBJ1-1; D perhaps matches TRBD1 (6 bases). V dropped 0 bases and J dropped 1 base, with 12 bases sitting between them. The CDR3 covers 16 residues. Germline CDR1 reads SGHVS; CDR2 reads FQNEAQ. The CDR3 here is CASSLAPKQGNTEAFF. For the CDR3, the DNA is TGTGCCAGCAGCTTAGCACCCAAACAGGGGAACACTGAAGCTTTCTTT.

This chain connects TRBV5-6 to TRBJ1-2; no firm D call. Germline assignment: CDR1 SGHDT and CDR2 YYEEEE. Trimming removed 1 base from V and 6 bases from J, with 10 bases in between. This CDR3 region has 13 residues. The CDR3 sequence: CASSLIGPDGYTF. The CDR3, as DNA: TGTGCCAGCAGCTTGATAGGGCCGGATGGCTACACCTTC.

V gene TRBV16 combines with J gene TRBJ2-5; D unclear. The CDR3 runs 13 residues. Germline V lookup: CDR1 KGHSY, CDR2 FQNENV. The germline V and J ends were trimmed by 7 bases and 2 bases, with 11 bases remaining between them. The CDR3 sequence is CASTRLEQETQYF. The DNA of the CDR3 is TGTGCCAGCACGCGATTGGAGCAAGAGACCCAGTACTTC.

In DNA, the CDR3 is TGTGCCAGCAGTTTTCCAGGGGAGATGAATTCACCCCTCCACTTT. It yields the protein CASSFPGEMNSPLHF. V gene TRBV28 combines with J gene TRBJ1-6; D may be TRBD1 (6 bases). V shed 3 bases and J shed 7 bases, with 13 bases lying between them. Germline V gene sequence: CDR1 MDHEN, CDR2 SYDVKM. The CDR3 length is 15 residues.

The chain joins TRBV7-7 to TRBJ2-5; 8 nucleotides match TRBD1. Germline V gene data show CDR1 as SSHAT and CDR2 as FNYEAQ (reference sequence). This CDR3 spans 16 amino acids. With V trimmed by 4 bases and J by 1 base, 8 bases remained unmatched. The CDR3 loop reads CASSSRDRQAQETQYF. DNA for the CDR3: TGTGCCAGCAGCTCACGGGACAGGCAAGCCCAAGAGACCCAGTACTTC.

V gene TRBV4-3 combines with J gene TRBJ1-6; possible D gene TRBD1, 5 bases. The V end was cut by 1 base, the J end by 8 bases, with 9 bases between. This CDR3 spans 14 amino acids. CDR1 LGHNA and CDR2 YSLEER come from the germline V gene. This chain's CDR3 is CASSQAGPDSPLHF. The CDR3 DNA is TGCGCCAGCAGCCAAGCGGGGCCGGATTCACCCCTCCACTTT.

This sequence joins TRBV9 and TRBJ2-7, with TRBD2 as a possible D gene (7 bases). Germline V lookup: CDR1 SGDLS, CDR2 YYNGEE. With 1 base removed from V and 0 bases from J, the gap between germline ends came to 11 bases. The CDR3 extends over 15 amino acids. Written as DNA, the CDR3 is TGTGCCAGCAGCGTATCGGGGGGCAGCTCCTACGAGCAGTACTTC. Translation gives CASSVSGGSSYEQYF.